These 18 T cell receptor beta chains came from one sample sequenced in a study of patients and donors after allogeneic stem cell transplantation. One entry per CDR3 protein results from TCRdb running MiXCR on the RT-PCR reads. The table lists about 960,000 distinct CDR3 sequences, around 17% of them singletons, with 6% in the top ten. Sequences were obtained from blood, either unsorted or a sorted T cell fraction (not recorded which). All receptors derive from a human donor who was either an allogeneic HSCT recipient or a stem cell or donor lymphocyte infusion donor (not recorded which). It is not recorded whose cells these are; they may come from a transplant donor.

The chain uses TRBV20-1 and TRBJ2-7; D perhaps matches TRBD1 (5 bases). V was trimmed by 6 bases and J by 0 bases, leaving 9 bases between them. CDR3 length: 12 amino acids. Germline CDR1 is DFQATT and CDR2 is SNEGSKA (reference sequence). The CDR3 DNA reads TGCAGTGCACCTGACAGCTCCTACGAGCAGTACTTC. Its protein is CSAPDSSYEQYF.

This clonotype was seen repeatedly, ten times or more. This chain links TRBV5-1 with TRBJ1-2; no reliable D call. The CDR3 loop spans 13 amino acids. V was trimmed by 0 bases and J by 4 bases, leaving 7 bases between them. Per germline, CDR1 SGHRS and CDR2 YFSETQ. The CDR3 nucleotides read TGCGCCAGCAGCTTGGGACGGACCTATGGCTACACCTTC. This gives the protein CASSLGRTYGYTF. Drawing the rest from reference TRBV5-1 and TRBJ1-2, the complete variable domain is KAGVTQTPRYLIKTRGQQVTLSCSPISGHRSVSWYQQTPGQGLQFLFEYFSETQRNKGNFPGRFSGRQFSNSRSEMNVSTLELGDSALYLCASSLGRTYGYTFGSGTRLTVV.

The sample holds a few counts of this clonotype. The rearrangement uses TRBV7-2 and TRBJ2-7; no reliable D call. CDR1 is SGHTA, CDR2 FQGNSA, per germline. The V and J ends lost 6 bases and 3 bases respectively, with 9 bases between them. The CDR3 totals 12 residues. The CDR3 reads CASSYNLYEQYF. Written as DNA, the CDR3 is TGTGCCAGCAGTTACAACCTCTACGAGCAGTACTTC.

This clonotype was recorded a few times. A read error may account for a junction end that differs from germline. The chain carries TRBV7-7 and TRBJ2-5; D is uncertain. The CDR3 consists of 13 residues. From germline, CDR1 is SSHAT and CDR2 FNYEAQ (reference sequence). The CDR3 region is CASSLERWEAQYF. In nucleotides, the CDR3 is TGTGCTAGCAGCTTAGAACGATGGGAAGCCCAGTACTTC.

The table lists this clonotype with a few counts. V gene TRBV4-3 combines with J gene TRBJ2-7; 7 nucleotides agree with TRBD1. CDR3 length equals 16 residues. CDR1 and CDR2 from the germline V gene are LGHNA and YSLEER. The V gene end was trimmed by 0 bases and the J gene end by 1 base; junction bases not matched to a gene: 6. CDR3 in amino acids: CASSQDRTGPSYEQYF. The CDR3 nucleotides are TGCGCCAGCAGCCAAGATAGGACAGGACCTTCCTACGAGCAGTACTTC.

This clonotype has more than one count but fewer than ten. V and J are TRBV20-1 and TRBJ2-2; D gene ambiguous. V lost 5 bases and J 3 bases, leaving 4 bases between the germline ends. Germline loops: CDR1 DFQATT, CDR2 SNEGSKA (reference sequence). This CDR3 region has 11 residues. Here the CDR3 DNA reads TGCAGTGCTTCCCACACCGGGGAGCTGTTTTTT. This gives the protein CSASHTGELFF.

The V and J genes are TRBV20-1 and TRBJ2-2; 7 positions agree with TRBD2. V shed 3 bases and J 4 bases; nucleotides not matched to a gene: 5. Germline assignment: CDR1 DFQATT and CDR2 SNEGSKA (reference sequence). The CDR3 length is 14 residues. CDR3 DNA: TGCAGTGCTAGGGAGAGCGGGGCCACCGGGGAGCTGTTTTTT. Translation: CSARESGATGELFF.

This clonotype was found a few times. J is TRBJ2-1 and V is TRBV12-3 or TRBV12-4; 10 bases agree with TRBD2. The CDR3 is made up of 16 amino acids. Trimming took 4 bases from V and 5 from J; bases not matched to a gene: 8. The DNA for the CDR3 is TGTGCCAGCAGTTGGGGCTCAGCGGGAGGGGACAATGAGCAGTTCTTC. It encodes CASSWGSAGGDNEQFF.

The rearrangement uses TRBV5-1 and TRBJ2-7; D gene uncertain. V was shortened by 1 base and J by 6 bases, with 8 bases between the two germline ends. This CDR3 is built from 12 residues. Germline loops: CDR1 SGHRS, CDR2 YFSETQ. The DNA of the CDR3 is TGCGCCAGCAGCTTGCGATTCGGCGAGCAGTACTTC. The encoded protein is CASSLRFGEQYF.

This clonotype was detected a few times. This sequence joins TRBV27 and TRBJ2-1, with TRBD2 identical over 7 bases. Trimming at V came to 4 bases and at J to 7 bases, leaving 4 bases not matched to a gene. The CDR3 runs 13 residues. CDR1 and CDR2 (germline): MNHEY, SMNVEV (reference sequence). This CDR3 is CASSSWGGNEQFF. Written as DNA, the CDR3 is TGTGCCAGCAGTTCATGGGGAGGGAATGAGCAGTTCTTC.

A note on this clonotype: At one of its ends the junction is not consistent with the germline gene, which may arise from a read error. The chain employs TRBV6-6 and TRBJ2-7; D remains ambiguous. In germline, CDR1 is MNHNY, CDR2 SVGAGI (reference sequence). The CDR3 has 12 amino acids. This CDR3 reads CANSYNVYEQYF. The CDR3 bases are TGTGCCAACAGTTATAATGTGTACGAGCAGTACTTC.

The table lists this clonotype with a few counts. The chain recombines TRBV6-5 with TRBJ1-1, with D possibly being TRBD1 (6 bases). Germline CDR1 MNHEY, CDR2 SVGAGI. V gave up 4 bases and J gave up 3 bases, with 18 bases separating them. The CDR3 is made up of 16 amino acids. In DNA, the CDR3 is TGTGCCAGCAGTTCCTCCTGGGGGCAAAGGGACACTGAAGCTTTCTTT. Translating it yields CASSSSWGQRDTEAFF.

The chain employs TRBV24-1 and TRBJ2-5; the match to TRBD1 covers 8 bases. In germline, CDR1 is KGHDR, CDR2 SFDVKD. The CDR3 is 14 residues long. With V trimmed by 4 bases and J by 4 bases, 4 bases remained unmatched. CDR3: CATSDRGQGETQYF. The CDR3 DNA reads TGTGCCACCAGTGACCGCGGACAGGGAGAGACCCAGTACTTC.

This clonotype occurred many times. J is TRBJ1-1 and V is TRBV5-1; 8 bases line up with TRBD1. The V gene end was trimmed by 2 bases and the J gene end by 5 bases; junction bases not matched to a gene: 5. This CDR3 spans 14 amino acids. Germline-derived CDR1 and CDR2 are SGHRS and YFSETQ. CDR3 sequence reads: CASSLFGQGTEAFF. CDR3 nucleotide sequence: TGCGCCAGCAGCTTATTCGGACAGGGTACTGAAGCTTTCTTT.

This clonotype was detected a few times. This chain joins TRBV2 and TRBJ1-1; the D gene is possibly TRBD1 (6 bases). V was cut by 8 bases and J by 1 base, with 11 bases left in between. The CDR3 is 13 amino acids. CDR1 SNHLY and CDR2 FYNNEI come from the germline V gene. CDR3 sequence reads: CASGGGGNTEAFF. CDR3 in DNA: TGTGCCAGCGGGGGCGGGGGGAACACTGAAGCTTTCTTT.

This clonotype was detected ten times or more. Here the CDR3 DNA reads TGTGCCAGCAGAATAGCCACCAGGGGTGACACCGGGGAGCTGTTTTTT. Its protein product is CASRIATRGDTGELFF. This chain uses TRBV7-2 with TRBJ2-2, with a weak D call TRBD1 (6 bases). The CDR3 has 16 residues. The germline gives CDR1 SGHTA, CDR2 FQGNSA. Trimming left V 6 bases short and J 3 bases short, with 17 bases between.

This clonotype was seen a handful of times. The chain links TRBV12-3 or TRBV12-4 to TRBJ2-1; D is ambiguous. V was clipped by 3 bases and J by 2 bases, with 14 bases between them. The CDR3 runs 16 residues. CDR3 coding DNA: TGTGCCAGCAGTTTGGGCGGACGGACCCCCTACAATGAGCAGTTCTTC. Translation gives CASSLGGRTPYNEQFF.

CDR3 DNA: TGTGCCAGCAGCCAACTCGTGGACTCAAACTACAATGAGCAGTTCTTC. This sequence encodes CASSQLVDSNYNEQFF. The chain is built from TRBV3-1 and TRBJ2-1; TRBD2 might be the D (5 bases). This CDR3 has 16 amino acids. CDR1 and CDR2 (germline): LGHDT, YNNKEL (reference sequence). V lost 2 bases and J lost 3, with 14 bases in between.